Sequencing of this T cell receptor beta chain was carried out in a study of neurological immune-mediated disorders. This clonotype showed up many times. The CDR3 is made up of 16 amino acids. From germline, CDR1 is MNHEY and CDR2 SVGAGI. Trimming took 6 bases from V and 2 from J; bases not matched to a gene: 8. The sample's time point: longitudinal time-point 3. TCRdb re-called the 5' RACE reads with MiXCR, one entry per CDR3 protein. This table has tens of thousands of distinct CDR3 sequences, around 4.7% appearing once. The chain is built from TRBV6-5 and TRBJ2-3, with 10 bases lining up with TRBD1. The sample was PBMCs. This clonotype was obtained from a woman aged 60-70 years with multiple sclerosis. CDR3 sequence: CASRRGQGPITDTQYF. The CDR3 DNA reads TGTGCCAGCAGACGGGGACAGGGGCCCATCACAGATACGCAGTATTTT.